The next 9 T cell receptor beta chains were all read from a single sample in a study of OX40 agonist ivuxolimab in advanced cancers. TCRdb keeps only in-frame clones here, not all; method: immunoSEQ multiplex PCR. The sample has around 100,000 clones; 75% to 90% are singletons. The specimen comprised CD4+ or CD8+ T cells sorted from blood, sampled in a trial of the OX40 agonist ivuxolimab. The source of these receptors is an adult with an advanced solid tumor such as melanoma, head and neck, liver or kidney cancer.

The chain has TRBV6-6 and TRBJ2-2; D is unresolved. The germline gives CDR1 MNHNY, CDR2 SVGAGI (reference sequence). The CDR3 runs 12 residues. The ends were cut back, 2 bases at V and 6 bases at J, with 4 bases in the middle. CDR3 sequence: CASSYGAGELFF. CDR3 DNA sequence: TGTGCCAGCAGTTACGGGGCCGGGGAGCTGTTTTTT.

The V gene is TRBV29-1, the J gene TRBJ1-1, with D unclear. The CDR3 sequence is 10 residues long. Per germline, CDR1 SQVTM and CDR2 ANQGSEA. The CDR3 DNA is TGCACCGCTGGAACCACTGAAGCTTTCTTT. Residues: CTAGTTEAFF.

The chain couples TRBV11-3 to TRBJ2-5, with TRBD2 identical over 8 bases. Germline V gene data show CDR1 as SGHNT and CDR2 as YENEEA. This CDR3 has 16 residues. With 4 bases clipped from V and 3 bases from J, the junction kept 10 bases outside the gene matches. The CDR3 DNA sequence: TGTGCCAGCAGCTGGGGACTAGACCGGGGGGAAGAGACCCAGTACTTC. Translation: CASSWGLDRGEETQYF. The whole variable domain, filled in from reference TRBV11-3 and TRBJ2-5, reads EAGVVQSPRYKIIEKKQPVAFWCNPISGHNTLYWYLQNLGQGPELLIRYENEEAVDDSQLPKDRFSAERLKGVDSTLKIQPAELGDSAVYLCASSWGLDRGEETQYFGPGTRLLVL.

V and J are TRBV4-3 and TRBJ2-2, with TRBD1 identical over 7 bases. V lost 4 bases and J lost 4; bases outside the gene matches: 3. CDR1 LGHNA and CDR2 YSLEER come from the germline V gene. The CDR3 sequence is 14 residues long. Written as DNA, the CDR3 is TGCGCCAGCAGCCCCCGGGACAGCACCGGGGAGCTGTTTTTT. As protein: CASSPRDSTGELFF.

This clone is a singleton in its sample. CDR3 protein: CASSDRQPQHF. The DNA for the CDR3 is TGTGCCAGCAGTGATAGGCAGCCCCAGCATTTT. J is TRBJ1-5 and V is TRBV6-5; D not resolved. The V gene lost 5 bases and the J gene lost 7 bases, with 6 bases spanning the gap. CDR1 is MNHEY, CDR2 SVGAGI, per germline. The length of the CDR3 is 11 residues.

The CDR3 DNA follows: TGTGCCAGCAGCCCTACCTCGGGAGGGAGGGCGGGCTACACCTTC. It codes for CASSPTSGGRAGYTF. The J gene is TRBJ1-2, the V gene TRBV7-2, with D unresolved. The V gene lost 5 bases and the J gene lost 8 bases, with 21 bases spanning the gap. The germline V gene has CDR1 SGHTA and CDR2 FQGNSA. This CDR3 is built from 15 residues.

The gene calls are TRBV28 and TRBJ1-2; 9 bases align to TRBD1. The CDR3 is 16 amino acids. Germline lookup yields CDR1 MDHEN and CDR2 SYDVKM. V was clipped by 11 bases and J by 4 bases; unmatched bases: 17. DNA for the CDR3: TGTGCCCTGTTCATACCTGCGGGACAGGGAATCTATGGCTACACCTTC. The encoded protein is CALFIPAGQGIYGYTF.

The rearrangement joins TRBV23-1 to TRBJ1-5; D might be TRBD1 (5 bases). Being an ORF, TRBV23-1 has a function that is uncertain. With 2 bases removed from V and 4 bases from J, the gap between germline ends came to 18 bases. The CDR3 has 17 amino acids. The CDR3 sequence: CASSQPPAGSRNQPQHF. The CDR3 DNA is TGCGCCAGCAGTCAACCCCCGGCAGGGTCGAGGAATCAGCCCCAGCATTTT.

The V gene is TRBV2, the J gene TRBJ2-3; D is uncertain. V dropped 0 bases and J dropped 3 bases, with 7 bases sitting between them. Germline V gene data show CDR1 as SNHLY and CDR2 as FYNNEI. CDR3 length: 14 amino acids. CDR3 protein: CASSEALRTDTQYF. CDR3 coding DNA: TGTGCCAGCAGTGAAGCGCTTCGGACAGATACGCAGTATTTT. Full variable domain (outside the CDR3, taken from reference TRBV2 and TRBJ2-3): EPEVTQTPSHQVTQMGQEVILRCVPISNHLYFYWYRQILGQKVEFLVSFYNNEISEKSEIFDDQFSVERPDGSNFTLKIRSTKLEDSAMYFCASSEALRTDTQYFGPGTRLTVL.